The TCR beta chain described here comes from a study of cytomegalovirus exposure and HLA in healthy donors. Researchers ran the PCR with 60 Vbeta and 13 Jbeta primers. Some clones are missing from TCRdb's copy, which holds only in-frame ones; the method was immunoSEQ multiplex PCR. The sample shows under 200,000 clones, around nine tenths of them seen only once. The CDR3 has 16 amino acids. V gave up 2 bases and J gave up 10 bases; unmatched junction bases: 12. Germline assignment: CDR1 SGDLS and CDR2 YYNGEE. The sample taken for sequencing was PBMCs. The chain combines TRBV9 with TRBJ2-5, with 12 positions matching TRBD2. The receptor was isolated from a woman aged 30 to 39 in good health and CMV-seronegative. CDR3: CASSVPSGRAKRLQYF. CDR3 DNA sequence: TGTGCCAGCAGCGTCCCTAGCGGGAGGGCCAAGAGACTCCAGTACTTC.